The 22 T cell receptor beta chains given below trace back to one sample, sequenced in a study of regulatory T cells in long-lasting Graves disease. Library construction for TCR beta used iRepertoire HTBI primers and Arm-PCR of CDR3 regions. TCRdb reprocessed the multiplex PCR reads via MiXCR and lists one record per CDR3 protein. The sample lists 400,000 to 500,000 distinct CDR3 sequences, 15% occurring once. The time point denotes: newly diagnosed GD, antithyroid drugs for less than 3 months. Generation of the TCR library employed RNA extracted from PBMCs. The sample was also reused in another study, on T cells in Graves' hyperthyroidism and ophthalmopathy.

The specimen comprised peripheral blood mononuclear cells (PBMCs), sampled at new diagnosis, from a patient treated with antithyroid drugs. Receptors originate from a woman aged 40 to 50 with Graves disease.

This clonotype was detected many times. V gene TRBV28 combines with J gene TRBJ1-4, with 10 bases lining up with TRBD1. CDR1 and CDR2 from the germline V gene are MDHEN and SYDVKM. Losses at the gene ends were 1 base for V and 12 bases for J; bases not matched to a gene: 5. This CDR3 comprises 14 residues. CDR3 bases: TGTGCCAGCAGTTTATTAGGGACAGGGGCGGAACTGTTTTTT. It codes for CASSLLGTGAELFF.

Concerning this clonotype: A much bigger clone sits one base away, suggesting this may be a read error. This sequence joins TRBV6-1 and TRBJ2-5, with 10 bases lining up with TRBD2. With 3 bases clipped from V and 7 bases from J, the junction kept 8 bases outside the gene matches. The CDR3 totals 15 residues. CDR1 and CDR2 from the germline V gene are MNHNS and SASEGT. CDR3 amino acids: CASSDLLAGSGTQYF. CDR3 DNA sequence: TGTGCCAGCAGTGATCTACTAGCGGGAAGTGGGACCCAGTACTTC.

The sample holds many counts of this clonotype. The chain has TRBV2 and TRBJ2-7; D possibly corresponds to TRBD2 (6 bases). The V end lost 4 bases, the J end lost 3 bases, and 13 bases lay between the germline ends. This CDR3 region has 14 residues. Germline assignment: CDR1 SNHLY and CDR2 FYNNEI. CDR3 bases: TGTGCCAGCAGTGTATCGCTAGCGAGCTACGAGCAGTACTTC. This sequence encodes CASSVSLASYEQYF. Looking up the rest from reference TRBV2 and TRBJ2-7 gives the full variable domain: EPEVTQTPSHQVTQMGQEVILRCVPISNHLYFYWYRQILGQKVEFLVSFYNNEISEKSEIFDDQFSVERPDGSNFTLKIRSTKLEDSAMYFCASSVSLASYEQYFGPGTRLTVT.

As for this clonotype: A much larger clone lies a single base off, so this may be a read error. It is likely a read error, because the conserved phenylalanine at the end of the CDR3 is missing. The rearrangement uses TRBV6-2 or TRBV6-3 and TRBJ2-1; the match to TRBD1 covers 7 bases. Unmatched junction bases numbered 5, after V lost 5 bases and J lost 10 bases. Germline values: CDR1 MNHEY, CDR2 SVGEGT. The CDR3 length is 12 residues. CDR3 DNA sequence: TGTGCCAGCAGTGCAGGGGGACGGGAGCAGTTCTCC. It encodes CASSAGGREQFS.

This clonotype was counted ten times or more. CDR3 region: CASSVTSGIETNTGELFF. CDR3 DNA: TGTGCCAGCAGTGTAACTAGCGGGATAGAGACCAACACCGGGGAGCTGTTTTTT. The rearrangement joins TRBV2 to TRBJ2-2, with 10 bases lining up with TRBD2. The CDR3 runs 18 residues. Germline CDR1 and CDR2: SNHLY and FYNNEI. With 4 bases clipped from V and 2 bases from J, the junction kept 10 bases outside the gene matches.

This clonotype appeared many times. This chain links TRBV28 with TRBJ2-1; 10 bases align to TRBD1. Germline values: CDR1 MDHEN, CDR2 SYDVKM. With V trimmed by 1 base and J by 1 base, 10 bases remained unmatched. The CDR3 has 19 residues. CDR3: CASSLSTLGTGASYNEQFF. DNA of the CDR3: TGTGCCAGCAGTTTATCCACCCTCGGGACAGGGGCATCCTACAATGAGCAGTTCTTC.

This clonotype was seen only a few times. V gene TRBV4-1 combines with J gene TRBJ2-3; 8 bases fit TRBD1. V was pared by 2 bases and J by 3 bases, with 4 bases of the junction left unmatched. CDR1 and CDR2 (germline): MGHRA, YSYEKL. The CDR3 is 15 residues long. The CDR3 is CASSQPTGVTDTQYF. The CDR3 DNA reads TGCGCCAGCAGCCAACCGACAGGGGTTACAGATACGCAGTATTTT.

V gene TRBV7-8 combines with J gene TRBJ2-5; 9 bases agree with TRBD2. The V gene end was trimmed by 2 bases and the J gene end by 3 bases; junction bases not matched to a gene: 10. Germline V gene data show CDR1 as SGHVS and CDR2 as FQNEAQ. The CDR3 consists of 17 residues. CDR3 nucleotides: TGTGCCAGCAGCTTATGGGGTAGCGGGGGTACGGAAGAGACCCAGTACTTC. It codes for CASSLWGSGGTEETQYF. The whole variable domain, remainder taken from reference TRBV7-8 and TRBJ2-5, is GAGVSQSPRYKVAKRGQDVALRCDPISGHVSLFWYQQALGQGPEFLTYFQNEAQLDKSGLPSDRFFAERPEGSVSTLKIQRTQQEDSAVYLCASSLWGSGGTEETQYFGPGTRLLVL.

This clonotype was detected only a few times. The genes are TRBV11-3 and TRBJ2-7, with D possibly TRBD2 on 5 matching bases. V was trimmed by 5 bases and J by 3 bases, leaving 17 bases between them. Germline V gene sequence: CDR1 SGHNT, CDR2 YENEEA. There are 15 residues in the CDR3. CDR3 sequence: CASSLSSGEFYEQYF. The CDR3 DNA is TGTGCCAGCAGCCTTAGTAGTGGGGAGTTCTACGAGCAGTACTTC.

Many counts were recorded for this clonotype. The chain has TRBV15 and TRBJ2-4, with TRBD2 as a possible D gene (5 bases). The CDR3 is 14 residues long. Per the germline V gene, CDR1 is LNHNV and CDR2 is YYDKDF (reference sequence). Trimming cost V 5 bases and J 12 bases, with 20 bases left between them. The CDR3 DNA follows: TGTGCCACCAGCTCAACCCGGGTCACTAGTCATCAGTACTTC. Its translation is CATSSTRVTSHQYF.

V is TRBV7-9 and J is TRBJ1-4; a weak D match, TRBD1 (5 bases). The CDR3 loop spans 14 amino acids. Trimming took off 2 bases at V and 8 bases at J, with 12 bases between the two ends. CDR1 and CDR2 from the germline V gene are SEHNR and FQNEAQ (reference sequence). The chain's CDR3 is CASSLTGVREKLFF. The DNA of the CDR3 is TGTGCCAGCAGCTTAACGGGGGTACGGGAAAAACTGTTTTTT.

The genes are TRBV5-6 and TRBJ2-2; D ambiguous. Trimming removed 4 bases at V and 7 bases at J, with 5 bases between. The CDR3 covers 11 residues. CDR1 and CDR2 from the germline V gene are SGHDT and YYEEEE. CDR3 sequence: CASSRDGELFF. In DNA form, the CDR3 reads TGTGCCAGCAGCAGGGACGGGGAGCTGTTTTTT. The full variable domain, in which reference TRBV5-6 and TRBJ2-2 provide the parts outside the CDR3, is DAGVTQSPTHLIKTRGQQVTLRCSPKSGHDTVSWYQQALGQGPQFIFQYYEEEERQRGNFPDRFSGHQFPNYSSELNVNALLLGDSALYLCASSRDGELFFGEGSRLTVL.

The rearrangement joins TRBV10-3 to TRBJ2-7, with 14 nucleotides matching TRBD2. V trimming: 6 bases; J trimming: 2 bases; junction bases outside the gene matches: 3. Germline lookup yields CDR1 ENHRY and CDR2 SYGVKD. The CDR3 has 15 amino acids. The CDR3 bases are TGTGCCATCAGGGGACTAGCGGGGGATACCTACGAGCAGTACTTC. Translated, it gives CAIRGLAGDTYEQYF.

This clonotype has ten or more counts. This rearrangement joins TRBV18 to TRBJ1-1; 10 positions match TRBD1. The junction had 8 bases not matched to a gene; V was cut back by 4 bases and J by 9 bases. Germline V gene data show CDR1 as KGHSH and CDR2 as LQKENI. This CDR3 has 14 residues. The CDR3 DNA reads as TGTGCCAGCTCACGGGAGACAGGGGGCGCACAAGCTTTCTTT. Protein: CASSRETGGAQAFF.

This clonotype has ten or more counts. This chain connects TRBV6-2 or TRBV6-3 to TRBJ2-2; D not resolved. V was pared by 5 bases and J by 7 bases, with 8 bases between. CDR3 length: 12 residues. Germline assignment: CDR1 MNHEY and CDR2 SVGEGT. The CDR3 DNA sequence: TGTGCCAGCAGTCGGATAATCGGGGAGCTGTTTTTT. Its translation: CASSRIIGELFF.

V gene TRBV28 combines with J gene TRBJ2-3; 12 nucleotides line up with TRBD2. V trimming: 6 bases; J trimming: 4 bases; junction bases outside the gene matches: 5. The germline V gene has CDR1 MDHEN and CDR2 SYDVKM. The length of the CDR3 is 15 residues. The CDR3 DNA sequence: TGTGCCAGCAGGCTAGCGGGAGGGGGGGCAGATACGCAGTATTTT. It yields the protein CASRLAGGGADTQYF.

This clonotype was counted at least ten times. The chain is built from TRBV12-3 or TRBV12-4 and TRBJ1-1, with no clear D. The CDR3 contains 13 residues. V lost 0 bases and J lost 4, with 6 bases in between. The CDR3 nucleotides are TGTGCCAGCAGTTTAGCTAGCGGCACTGAAGCTTTCTTT. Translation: CASSLASGTEAFF.

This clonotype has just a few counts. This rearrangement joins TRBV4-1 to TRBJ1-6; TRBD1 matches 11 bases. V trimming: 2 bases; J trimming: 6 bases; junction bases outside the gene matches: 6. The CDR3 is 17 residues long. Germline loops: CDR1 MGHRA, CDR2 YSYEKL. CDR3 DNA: TGCGCCAGCAGCCAACTAACGGGGACAGGGGGTAATTCACCCCTCCACTTT. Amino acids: CASSQLTGTGGNSPLHF.

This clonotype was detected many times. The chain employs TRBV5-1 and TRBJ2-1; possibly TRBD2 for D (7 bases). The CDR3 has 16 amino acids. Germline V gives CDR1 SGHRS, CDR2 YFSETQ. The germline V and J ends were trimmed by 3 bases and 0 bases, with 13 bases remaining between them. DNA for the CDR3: TGCGCCAGCAGCTCGGGGGGCGTAATCTCCTACAATGAGCAGTTCTTC. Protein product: CASSSGGVISYNEQFF.

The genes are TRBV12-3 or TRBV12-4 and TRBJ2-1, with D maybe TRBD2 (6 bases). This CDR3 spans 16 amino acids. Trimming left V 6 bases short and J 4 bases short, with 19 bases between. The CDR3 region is CASSHLLAFNYNEQFF. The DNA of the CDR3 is TGTGCCAGCAGCCACCTACTAGCCTTCAATTACAATGAGCAGTTCTTC.

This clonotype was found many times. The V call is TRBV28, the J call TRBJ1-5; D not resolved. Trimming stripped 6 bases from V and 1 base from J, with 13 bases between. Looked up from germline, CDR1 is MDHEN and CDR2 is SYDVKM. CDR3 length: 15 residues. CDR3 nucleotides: TGTGCCAGCAGCCGACTCCGGATAAGCAATCAGCCCCAGCATTTT. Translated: CASSRLRISNQPQHF.

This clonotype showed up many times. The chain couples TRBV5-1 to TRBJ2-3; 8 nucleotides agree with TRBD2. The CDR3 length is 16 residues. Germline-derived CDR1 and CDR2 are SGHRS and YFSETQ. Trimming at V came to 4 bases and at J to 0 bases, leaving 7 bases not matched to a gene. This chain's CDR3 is CASSVPLAASTDTQYF. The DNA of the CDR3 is TGCGCCAGCAGCGTTCCACTAGCGGCTAGCACAGATACGCAGTATTTT.